This entry features one TCR beta chain sequence. Its antigen is as yet unknown. Data came from immunoSEQ multiplex PCR; TCRdb stores just in-frame clones and leaves some out. The sample lists more than 300,000 clones; 70% to 90% were seen once. The CDR3 sequence is 14 residues long. Trimming shortened V by 0 bases and J by 2 bases, and 8 bases separated the two germline ends. Germline CDR1 reads SGHNT; CDR2 reads YYREEE (reference sequence). The data were taken from a study of Ad26.COV2.S vaccination and SARS-CoV-2 variants. On the study more broadly: The Ad26.COV2.S arm of the COV1001 trial was where the donor was placed.

Overall study findings and caveats: Relative to placebo recipients, vaccine recipients exhibited elevated spike-specific TCR breadth. Once vaccination had occurred, spike-specific CD8+ and CD4+ T cell responses reportedly showed substantial breadth.

Regarding treatment: about 20 received Ad26.COV2.S at low or high dose, single or two shots; roughly five received placebo; per-sample allocation not given. After the first vaccine or placebo injection, samples were drawn on day 63. The genes are TRBV5-4 and TRBJ1-2, with TRBD1 as a possible D gene (5 bases). Sample: peripheral blood, taken in a trial of Ad26.COV2.S vaccine versus placebo. This clonotype originated in a person between 18 and 60 years old who received the Ad26.COV2.S COVID-19 vaccine or a placebo. CDR3 bases: TGTGCCAGCAGCTTGGGCAGGGAGAACTATGGCTACACCTTC. It translates to CASSLGRENYGYTF.